Presented here are 19 T cell receptor beta chains from one specimen sequenced in a study of T cells in Graves' hyperthyroidism and ophthalmopathy. Amplification yielded TCR beta CDR3 regions, with RNA transcripts as the source. The HTBI primer set served for first-round RT-PCR of the TCR CDR3. TCRdb itself ran the multiplex PCR reads through MiXCR, one entry per CDR3 protein. The sample includes hundreds of thousands of distinct CDR3 sequences, 20% seen only once; the top ten take approximately 30%. What was sequenced was blood. The origin of the receptors is a man aged 25 to 40 with Graves' ophthalmopathy.

This clonotype appeared a few times. The rearrangement joins TRBV6-1 to TRBJ1-5; 8 bases line up with TRBD1. The V gene's germline CDR1 is MNHNS and CDR2 SASEGT. The CDR3 has 14 amino acids. V shed 7 bases and J 5 bases; nucleotides not matched to a gene: 7. The CDR3 DNA reads TGTGCCAGCACCGGACAGGGCCTTTATCAGCCCCAGCATTTT. Translation gives CASTGQGLYQPQHF.

The gene calls are TRBV19 and TRBJ2-7; the match to TRBD2 covers 8 bases. The V segment lost 4 bases and the J segment 6 bases; nucleotides outside the gene matches: 8. The germline CDR1 and CDR2 sequences are LNHDA and SQIVND (reference sequence). The CDR3 contains 14 residues. The CDR3 nucleotides are TGTGCCAGTAGTAAAGCGGGAGAGGCGGGCGAGCAGTACTTC. This translates into CASSKAGEAGEQYF.

At least ten counts were recorded for this clonotype. V is TRBV20-1 and J is TRBJ1-5, with D perhaps matching TRBD1 (5 bases). V shed 0 bases and J shed 3 bases, with 9 bases lying between them. The CDR3 runs to 14 residues. CDR1 and CDR2 (germline): DFQATT, SNEGSKA (reference sequence). CDR3 amino acids: CSARDRGSNQPQHF. The CDR3 DNA reads TGCAGTGCTAGAGATCGGGGCTCCAATCAGCCCCAGCATTTT.

The chain links TRBV16 to TRBJ1-2; no firm D call. The germline V and J ends were trimmed by 3 bases and 0 bases, with 17 bases remaining between them. The CDR3 is 17 residues long. Germline CDR1 and CDR2: KGHSY and FQNENV. The CDR3 sequence: CASSQAVTGGTNYGYTF. CDR3 DNA sequence: TGTGCCAGCAGCCAGGCCGTCACCGGAGGGACTAACTATGGCTACACCTTC. Variable domain in full (rest from reference TRBV16 and TRBJ1-2): GEEVAQTPKHLVRGEGQKAKLYCAPIKGHSYVFWYQQVLKNEFKFLISFQNENVFDETGMPKERFSAKCLPNSPCSLEIQATKLEDSAVYFCASSQAVTGGTNYGYTFGSGTRLTVV.

This clonotype was counted between two and nine times. The chain couples TRBV20-1 to TRBJ2-3; D may match TRBD1 or TRBD2 (6 bases each). This CDR3 has 13 amino acids. V lost 3 bases to trimming and J lost 4 bases, with 11 bases between them. From germline, CDR1 is DFQATT and CDR2 SNEGSKA (reference sequence). In DNA form, the CDR3 reads TGCAGTGCTAGGGGGGGCGCCTCAGATACGCAGTATTTT. The encoded protein is CSARGGASDTQYF.

At least ten counts were recorded for this clonotype. CDR3 protein: CASSTGPNYEQYF. CDR3 coding DNA: TGTGCCAGCAGTACCGGGCCCAACTACGAGCAGTACTTC. The chain links TRBV7-9 to TRBJ2-7; unclear D gene. The V gene lost 6 bases and the J gene lost 3 bases, with 12 bases spanning the gap. Germline V gene lookup returns CDR1 SEHNR and CDR2 FQNEAQ (reference sequence). The CDR3 runs to 13 residues.

This clonotype came up many times. The chain combines TRBV28 with TRBJ2-5, with D perhaps TRBD2 (6 bases). CDR3 size: 14 residues. Trimming took 8 bases from V and 5 from J, leaving 18 bases between them. CDR1 and CDR2 (germline): MDHEN, SYDVKM. The CDR3 region has the DNA TGTGCCAGCCGCCCCCTAGGAGGGGTGGAGACCCAGTACTTC. Translation: CASRPLGGVETQYF.

The chain carries TRBV9 and TRBJ2-1; 7 positions match TRBD2. V lost 3 bases to trimming and J lost 7 bases; unmatched junction nucleotides: 13. CDR1 and CDR2 (germline): SGDLS, YYNGEE. The CDR3 contains 16 residues. The CDR3 DNA reads TGTGCCAGCAGCGATTCGTTCACTAGCGCGAGAAATGAGCAGTTCTTC. This sequence encodes CASSDSFTSARNEQFF.

This chain connects TRBV29-1 to TRBJ1-1; TRBD1 might be the D (5 bases). Between the trimmed V and J ends, which lost 1 base and 7 bases, there was a span of 28 bases. This CDR3 has 18 amino acids. From germline, CDR1 is SQVTM and CDR2 ANQGSEA. CDR3 loop: CSVEVGGSTRMGGGEAFF. As DNA, the CDR3 is TGCAGCGTTGAAGTTGGGGGTAGCACAAGAATGGGAGGCGGTGAAGCTTTCTTT.

The table lists this clonotype with many counts. The V call is TRBV28, the J call TRBJ1-2; 8 nucleotides line up with TRBD1. Germline V gene sequence: CDR1 MDHEN, CDR2 SYDVKM. The CDR3 loop spans 15 amino acids. V dropped 6 bases and J dropped 5; count of bases not matched to a gene: 11. CDR3 nucleotides: TGTGCCAGCAGCGCGGGGGGACAGGAAACTTATGGCTACACCTTC. It encodes CASSAGGQETYGYTF.

This clonotype was seen many times. The chain employs TRBV6-1 and TRBJ1-3, with D tentatively TRBD1 (6 bases). The V end lost 5 bases, the J end lost 0 bases, and 8 bases lay between the germline ends. Germline V gene data show CDR1 as MNHNS and CDR2 as SASEGT. The CDR3 consists of 14 residues. In DNA form, the CDR3 reads TGTGCCAGCAGTCCGGACAGCTCTGGAAACACCATATATTTT. Translation: CASSPDSSGNTIYF.

This clonotype came up many times. The chain has TRBV28 and TRBJ1-2; 7 bases agree with TRBD1. Germline V gene lookup returns CDR1 MDHEN and CDR2 SYDVKM. V was pared by 5 bases and J by 3 bases, with 15 bases of the junction left unmatched. The CDR3 runs to 17 residues. CDR3 sequence: CASSTPGFVGGHYGYTF. The CDR3, as DNA: TGTGCCAGCAGTACGCCCGGTTTCGTAGGGGGCCACTATGGCTACACCTTC.

The chain recombines TRBV6-2 or TRBV6-3 with TRBJ2-3; D possibly corresponds to TRBD2 (5 bases). The V gene lost 2 bases and the J gene lost 1 base, with 25 bases spanning the gap. The germline V gene has CDR1 MNHEY and CDR2 SVGEGT. The CDR3 runs to 20 residues. The CDR3 is CASSYPHLGRGFYRTDTQYF. CDR3 in DNA: TGTGCCAGCAGTTACCCCCACTTGGGGAGAGGATTTTATCGCACAGATACGCAGTATTTT.

This clonotype was counted at least ten times. This chain uses TRBV7-6 with TRBJ2-1; D is unresolved. CDR1 is SGHVS, CDR2 FNYEAQ, per germline. The ends were cut back, 0 bases at V and 8 bases at J, with 8 bases in the middle. The CDR3 runs 13 residues. CDR3: CASSLALLDEQFF. CDR3 nucleotides: TGTGCCAGCAGCTTAGCCCTTCTCGATGAGCAGTTCTTC.

This clonotype was observed many times. CDR3 loop: CASSLDRGLGPNYGYTF. The CDR3 DNA reads as TGTGCCAGCAGTTTGGACAGGGGATTAGGACCTAACTATGGCTACACCTTC. The V and J genes are TRBV28 and TRBJ1-2; 9 nucleotides align to TRBD1. The CDR3 runs to 17 residues. With 3 bases clipped from V and 0 bases from J, the junction kept 8 bases outside the gene matches. CDR1 is MDHEN, CDR2 SYDVKM, per germline.

This clonotype was found many times. The chain has TRBV7-6 and TRBJ2-1; the match to TRBD2 covers 11 bases. The CDR3 is made up of 16 amino acids. V was clipped by 2 bases and J by 6 bases; unmatched bases: 6. Germline V CDR1 and CDR2: SGHVS, FNYEAQ. The CDR3 is CASSLLASGRRNEQFF. In DNA, the CDR3 is TGTGCCAGCAGCTTACTAGCTAGCGGGAGGCGCAATGAGCAGTTCTTC.

This clonotype was seen a handful of times. This chain links TRBV18 with TRBJ2-5, with TRBD2 matching 8 bases. The germline gives CDR1 KGHSH, CDR2 LQKENI. The V gene end was trimmed by 1 base and the J gene end by 5 bases; junction bases not matched to a gene: 9. CDR3 length: 16 amino acids. CDR3: CASSPLPSGSTETQYF. DNA for the CDR3: TGTGCCAGCTCACCACTGCCCAGCGGGAGTACGGAGACCCAGTACTTC.

The chain links TRBV3-1 to TRBJ2-7, with a tentative D call TRBD1 (6 bases). Germline CDR1 is LGHDT and CDR2 is YNNKEL (reference sequence). V was trimmed by 4 bases and J by 0 bases, leaving 10 bases between them. This CDR3 is 14 amino acids long. CDR3 region: CASSRMDSSYEQYF. In nucleotides, the CDR3 is TGTGCCAGCAGCCGCATGGACAGCTCCTACGAGCAGTACTTC.

Only a few counts were recorded for this clonotype. The chain carries TRBV5-1 and TRBJ2-7; TRBD2 matches 10 bases. The CDR3 runs to 15 residues. With 0 bases clipped from V and 6 bases from J, the junction kept 6 bases outside the gene matches. Looked up from germline, CDR1 is SGHRS and CDR2 is YFSETQ. CDR3: CASSLGVAGGREQYF. The CDR3 DNA follows: TGCGCCAGCAGCTTGGGGGTAGCGGGAGGTCGCGAGCAGTACTTC.